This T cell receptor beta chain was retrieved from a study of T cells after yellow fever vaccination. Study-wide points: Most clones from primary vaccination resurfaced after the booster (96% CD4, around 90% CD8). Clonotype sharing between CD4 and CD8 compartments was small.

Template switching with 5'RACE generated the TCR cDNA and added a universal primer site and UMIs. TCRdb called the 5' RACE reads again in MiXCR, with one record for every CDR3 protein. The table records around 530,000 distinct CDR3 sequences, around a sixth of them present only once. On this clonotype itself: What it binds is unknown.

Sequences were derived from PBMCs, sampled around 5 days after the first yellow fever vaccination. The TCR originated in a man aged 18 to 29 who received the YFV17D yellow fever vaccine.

The CDR3 loop reads CAWSVKGSGGLDEQFF. The DNA of the CDR3 is TGTGCCTGGAGTGTGAAGGGAAGCGGGGGATTGGATGAGCAGTTCTTC. The chain links TRBV30 to TRBJ2-1, with 8 bases lining up with TRBD2. V trimming: 0 bases; J trimming: 8 bases; junction bases outside the gene matches: 12. The germline V gene encodes CDR1 GTSNPN and CDR2 SVGIG (reference sequence). The CDR3 runs to 16 residues.